This record covers a single TCR beta chain. Its antigen remains unknown. This specimen belongs to a study of OX40 agonist ivuxolimab in advanced cancers. Looking at the study overall: Ivuxolimab doses were 0.01, 0.1, 0.3, 1.5, 3 or 10 mg/kg every 2 weeks. Notes on the study in general: Circulating CD4+ and CD8+ T cells showed clonal expansion by week 6 at 0.1 to 3.0 mg/kg. Clonal expansion was among the lowest in partial responders at 0.1-3.0 mg/kg, especially CD8+. Also present in some nonresponders was a low level of normalized T-cell clonal expansion.

Assay used: immunoSEQ multiplex PCR; TCRdb lists only in-frame clones, some missing. The data hold 45,000 to 55,000 clones, with 94% observed a single time. Germline CDR1 SNHLY, CDR2 FYNNEI. The CDR3 contains 16 residues. After removal of 9 bases from V and 2 bases from J, the junction contained 14 bases not matched to a gene. The V and J genes are TRBV2 and TRBJ1-2; the match to TRBD1 covers 8 bases. The TCR was taken from an adult with an advanced solid tumor such as melanoma, head and neck, liver or kidney cancer. The starting material was CD4+ or CD8+ T cells sorted from blood, obtained in a trial of the OX40 agonist ivuxolimab. This chain's CDR3 is CASSGQDYAKNYGYTF. The CDR3 DNA follows: TGTGCCAGTTCGGGACAGGACTATGCGAAAAACTATGGCTACACCTTC.